This T cell receptor (beta chain) was retrieved from a study of blood T cell repertoires in COVID-19. Using immunoSEQ multiplex PCR, the repertoire was profiled, and TCRdb retains in-frame clones only, with some absent. Among 60,000 to 75,000 clones listed, approximately 88% were seen once. The V end lost 0 bases, the J end lost 6 bases, and 9 bases lay between the germline ends. The CDR3 has 14 residues. The V gene's germline CDR1 is SGDLS and CDR2 YYNGEE. The specimen sequenced was peripheral blood. The gene calls are TRBV9 and TRBJ1-4; perhaps TRBD1 as D (6 bases). This TCR came from a human donor in a cohort sampled during active COVID-19. The CDR3 spells CASSVGGGDEKLFF. For the CDR3, the DNA is TGTGCCAGCAGCGTAGGTGGGGGCGATGAAAAACTGTTTTTT.